Listed here are 18 T cell receptor beta chains from one sample, sequenced in a study of blood T cell repertoires in COVID-19. Profiling relied on immunoSEQ multiplex PCR, and the TCRdb table lists in-frame clones only, not all of them. This sample yields approximately 89,000 clones, of which over 70% are seen a single time; roughly 20% belongs to the top ten. Input material: peripheral blood. The receptors come from a human donor in a cohort sampled during active COVID-19.

This sequence joins TRBV10-3 and TRBJ2-7; D is unclear. Trimming took 0 bases from V and 4 from J, leaving 19 bases between them. Germline V gives CDR1 ENHRY, CDR2 SYGVKD. The CDR3 has 17 amino acids. The CDR3 bases are TGTGCCATCAGTGAGTCGAAGTCCCAGCGACTCGGGTACGAGCAGTACTTC. Amino acids: CAISESKSQRLGYEQYF.

This sequence joins TRBV30 and TRBJ2-5, with 9 bases aligning to TRBD1. This CDR3 contains 13 residues. Germline CDR1 is GTSNPN and CDR2 is SVGIG (reference sequence). The junction had 10 bases not matched to a gene; V was cut back by 7 bases and J by 7 bases. The CDR3 protein is CASQGASDRTQYF. DNA of the CDR3: TGTGCCTCACAGGGGGCTTCCGATCGGACCCAGTACTTC. Using reference TRBV30 and TRBJ2-5 for the parts outside the CDR3, the full variable domain is SQTIHQWPATLVQPVGSPLSLECTVEGTSNPNLYWYRQAAGRGLQLLFYSVGIGQISSEVPQNLSASRPQDRQFILSSKKLLLSDSGFYLCASQGASDRTQYFGPGTRLLVL.

The V gene is TRBV12-3 or TRBV12-4, the J gene TRBJ1-3; unclear D gene. Trimming left V 3 bases short and J 4 bases short, with 4 bases between. The CDR3 contains 12 residues. In DNA form, the CDR3 reads TGTGCCAGCAGTTTTCAGGGAAACACCATATATTTT. Translation: CASSFQGNTIYF.

As regards this clone: Other nucleotide sequences from this sample produce the same CDR3. The rearrangement uses TRBV10-3 and TRBJ2-6, with D hard to call. Trimming removed 3 bases at V and 0 bases at J, with 3 bases between. In germline, CDR1 is ENHRY, CDR2 SYGVKD. This CDR3 is built from 14 residues. CDR3 loop: CAISDSSGANVLTF. The DNA of the CDR3 is TGTGCCATCAGTGACAGCTCTGGGGCCAACGTCCTGACTTTC.

The rearrangement links TRBV7-3 to TRBJ2-7; possible D gene TRBD1, 5 bases. CDR1 and CDR2 from the germline V gene are SGHTA and FQGTGA. The CDR3 consists of 14 residues. V lost 5 bases, J lost 0 bases, and 11 bases lay in between. The CDR3 region is CASSPDRSSYEQYF. For the CDR3, the DNA is TGTGCCAGCAGCCCTGACAGAAGCTCCTACGAGCAGTACTTC.

J is TRBJ2-6 and V is TRBV18; 8 bases map to TRBD1. V lost 5 bases and J lost 4; bases outside the gene matches: 4. Germline V CDR1 and CDR2: KGHSH, LQKENI. CDR3 size: 15 residues. DNA of the CDR3: TGTGCCAGCTCATCGACAGGGGACGGGGCCAACGTCCTGACTTTC. It specifies CASSSTGDGANVLTF.

This chain connects TRBV5-8 to TRBJ2-3; 8 bases fit TRBD2. The germline V gene encodes CDR1 SGHTS and CDR2 YDEGEE. J gave up 4 bases and V 2 bases, and 3 bases lay outside the gene matches. This CDR3 is built from 14 residues. In DNA form, the CDR3 reads TGTGCCAGCAGCTTTCTCGGGAGGGCAGATACGCAGTATTTT. Residues: CASSFLGRADTQYF.

This clone came up a few times. The chain has TRBV19 and TRBJ1-2; the D is unclear. The V and J ends lost 3 bases and 0 bases respectively, with 11 bases between them. The CDR3 consists of 15 residues. Germline lookup yields CDR1 LNHDA and CDR2 SQIVND (reference sequence). This CDR3 reads CASSITNQANYGYTF. The CDR3 DNA reads TGTGCCAGTAGTATTACAAATCAAGCTAACTATGGCTACACCTTC.

This chain uses TRBV2 with TRBJ2-7; TRBD2 matches 8 bases. The germline CDR1 and CDR2 sequences are SNHLY and FYNNEI. V shed 6 bases and J 5 bases; nucleotides not matched to a gene: 6. The CDR3 length is 13 residues. CDR3 protein: CASRSTSVNEQYF. In DNA, the CDR3 is TGTGCCAGCAGGTCGACTAGCGTGAACGAGCAGTACTTC.

The chain combines TRBV5-4 with TRBJ2-5; 8 nucleotides align to TRBD1. Germline CDR1 reads SGHNT; CDR2 reads YYREEE (reference sequence). V lost 6 bases and J lost 4; bases outside the gene matches: 5. The CDR3 has 13 residues. The CDR3 region is CASTRTGRETQYF. The CDR3 DNA follows: TGTGCCAGCACCAGGACAGGGAGAGAGACCCAGTACTTC.

DNA of the CDR3: TGTGCCAGCAGAGATACTAGCGGCACAGATACGCAGTATTTT. This gives the protein CASRDTSGTDTQYF. This chain connects TRBV6-5 to TRBJ2-3; 7 bases agree with TRBD2. This CDR3 has 14 amino acids. Trimming at V came to 6 bases and at J to 1 base, leaving 4 bases not matched to a gene. The germline V gene has CDR1 MNHEY and CDR2 SVGAGI.

The table lists this clone with a count of one. The chain has TRBV3-1 (or the pseudogene TRBV3-2) and TRBJ2-7; 14 bases are shared with TRBD2. The V gene's germline CDR1 is LGHDT and CDR2 YNNKEL (reference sequence). Trimming cost V 2 bases and J 3 bases; bases outside gene matches: 12. The CDR3 extends over 19 amino acids. Here the CDR3 reads CASSQFYGLAGGSGYEQYF. In nucleotides, the CDR3 is TGTGCCAGCAGCCAATTTTATGGACTAGCGGGAGGTAGCGGCTACGAGCAGTACTTC.

The chain couples TRBV28 to TRBJ2-7, with 11 bases fitting TRBD2. Trimming at V came to 5 bases and at J to 5 bases, leaving 11 bases not matched to a gene. This CDR3 contains 16 residues. Germline assignment: CDR1 MDHEN and CDR2 SYDVKM. This CDR3 reads CASSPRRTSGRDEQYF. The CDR3 coding sequence is TGTGCCAGCAGTCCAAGAAGAACTAGCGGGAGAGACGAGCAGTACTTC.

This clone was seen a few times. The J gene is TRBJ2-7, the V gene TRBV12-3 or TRBV12-4; D remains ambiguous. Between the trimmed V and J ends, which lost 1 base and 5 bases, there was a span of 6 bases. The CDR3 covers 12 residues. In nucleotides, the CDR3 is TGTGCCAGCAGTTTAGTAGCCGACGAGCAGTACTTC. Protein: CASSLVADEQYF.

This clone turned up a few times. The chain joins TRBV3-1 (or the pseudogene TRBV3-2) to TRBJ2-7, with D possibly being TRBD2 (6 bases). From germline, CDR1 is LGHDT and CDR2 YNNKEL (reference sequence). The CDR3 is made up of 14 amino acids. Deletions cut 1 base from V and 7 bases from J, with 14 bases between. CDR3 DNA: TGTGCCAGCAGCCAAGGGCTAGCGAGGGGTGAGCAGTACTTC. It specifies CASSQGLARGEQYF.

The chain uses TRBV11-2 and TRBJ2-7, with 9 bases matching TRBD2. The germline gives CDR1 SGHAT, CDR2 FQNNGV. This CDR3 spans 14 amino acids. Trimming cost V 5 bases and J 2 bases; bases outside gene matches: 4. The CDR3: CASSKLAGAYEQYF. DNA for the CDR3: TGTGCCAGCAGCAAACTAGCGGGTGCCTACGAGCAGTACTTC.

V and J are TRBV6-5 and TRBJ1-5; perhaps TRBD1 as D (6 bases). The V gene's germline CDR1 is MNHEY and CDR2 SVGAGI. The V gene lost 5 bases and the J gene lost 7 bases, with 12 bases spanning the gap. This CDR3 contains 13 residues. This CDR3 reads CASSTGSRQPQHF. The CDR3 DNA reads as TGTGCCAGCAGTACAGGGTCTAGACAGCCCCAGCATTTT.

V usage is TRBV18 and J usage is TRBJ1-6, with D perhaps matching TRBD1 (6 bases). The CDR3 runs to 15 residues. Per germline, CDR1 KGHSH and CDR2 LQKENI. Trimming shortened V by 2 bases and J by 5 bases, and 10 bases separated the two germline ends. This CDR3 is CASSPGTPDNSPLHF. Here the CDR3 DNA reads TGTGCCAGCTCACCAGGGACACCCGATAATTCACCCCTCCACTTT. Filled out from reference TRBV18 and TRBJ1-6, the complete variable domain reads NAGVMQNPRHLVRRRGQEARLRCSPMKGHSHVYWYRQLPEEGLKFMVYLQKENIIDESGMPKERFSAEFPKEGPSILRIQQVVRGDSAAYFCASSPGTPDNSPLHFGNGTRLTVT.